These T cell receptor beta chains were read from a single sample in a study of cytomegalovirus exposure and HLA in healthy donors. The method was immunoSEQ multiplex PCR; TCRdb's version includes in-frame clones alone and lacks a portion of them. The table lists over 75,000 clones, 77% of them singletons. Source material: PBMCs. Source of these receptors: a man aged 45-65 years in good health and CMV-seropositive. Both conserved end residues are part of each CDR3. A D gene is named only where the DNA matches it firmly. The listing skips clone size in some rows; elsewhere it reads once, few, many or a size class.

once	TRBV19	.	TRBJ1-5	TGTGCCAGTAGTATGATGGCAACTAGCAATCAGCCCCAGCATTTT	CASSMMATSNQPQHF
.	TRBV7-2	TRBD1	TRBJ1-1	TGTGCCAGCAGCTTAGTAGACAGGGGGACCACTGAAGCTTTCTTT	CASSLVDRGTTEAFF
.	TRBV19	TRBD1	TRBJ1-6	TGTGCCAGTAACACAGGAGGGGGCTCACCCCTCCACTTT	CASNTGGGSPLHF
.	TRBV18	.	TRBJ1-2	TGTGCCAGCTCACGCGATGGGGAGTTCAGCTATGGCTACACCTTC	CASSRDGEFSYGYTF
.	TRBV4-1	TRBD1	TRBJ1-2	TGCGCCAGCAGCCACCGACAGGGTGGCTATGGCTACACCTTC	CASSHRQGGYGYTF
once	TRBV7-9	TRBD2	TRBJ2-1	TGTGCCAGCATCCCCGGGGGGAGCTCCTACAATGAGCAGTTCTTC	CASIPGGSSYNEQFF
few	TRBV27	TRBD1	TRBJ1-6	TGTGCCAGCAGTGCCGGGACAGTTTATAATTCACCCCTCCACTTT	CASSAGTVYNSPLHF
.	TRBV10-3	.	TRBJ2-6	TGTGCCATCAGTGACGCGACAGGATACGGGGCCAACGTCCTGACTTTC	CAISDATGYGANVLTF
once	TRBV10-2	.	TRBJ2-7	TGCGCCAGCACGCGGGGAGGCGACGAGCAGTACTTC	CASTRGGDEQYF
.	TRBV4-2	TRBD1	TRBJ2-3	TGTGCCAGCAGCCAAAGGCTGCAAGGGGGCATCACAGATACGCAGTATTTT	CASSQRLQGGITDTQYF
.	TRBV9	.	TRBJ2-7	TGTGCCAGCAGCGTAGAAGGCAGGTCCTACGAGCAGTACTTC	CASSVEGRSYEQYF
.	TRBV5-1	.	TRBJ1-1	TGCGCCAGCAGGCTACGGGAGTTCAACACTGAAGCTTTCTTT	CASRLREFNTEAFF
.	TRBV11-3	.	TRBJ2-7	TGTGCCAGCAGCTTCCCGGGGGAGGAGCAGTACTTC	CASSFPGEEQYF
.	TRBV7-2	.	TRBJ1-5	TGTGCCAGCAGCTTGTCGACAGATAGCAATCAGCCCCAGCATTTT	CASSLSTDSNQPQHF
.	TRBV7-2	.	TRBJ1-2	TGTGCCAGCAGCCCTGGATGGGAGAGCTATGGCTACACCTTC	CASSPGWESYGYTF
.	TRBV6-5	.	TRBJ2-7	TGTGCCAGCAGTTCCAGAAATAGGGGCTACGAGCAGTACTTC	CASSSRNRGYEQYF
.	TRBV10-3	TRBD1	TRBJ1-1	TGTGCCATCAGGACAGGGGCCACTGAAGCTTTCTTT	CAIRTGATEAFF
few	TRBV7-9	.	TRBJ2-3	TGTTCCAGCAGCTTCCTTTCTGTTACGCAGTATTTT	CSSSFLSVTQYF
.	TRBV19	TRBD2	TRBJ2-3	TGTGCCAGTAGTATAGCGGGAAACCTAGCGGGGGGGCAAGATACGCAGTATTTT	CASSIAGNLAGGQDTQYF
.	TRBV6-1	.	TRBJ1-2	TGTGCCAGCAGCTACCGGGACAATGATGGCTACACCTTC	CASSYRDNDGYTF
.	TRBV5-6	.	TRBJ2-7	TGTGCCAGCAGCTCCTACACTAGGGAGTCCTACGAGCAGTACTTC	CASSSYTRESYEQYF
.	TRBV7-2	.	TRBJ1-2	TGTGCCAGCAGCTTAGATCCGGGGAACTATGGCTACACCTTC	CASSLDPGNYGYTF
.	TRBV29-1	.	TRBJ1-2	TGCAGCGTTGAGACAGCTACATCTGGCTACACCTTC	CSVETATSGYTF
few	TRBV6-5	TRBD1	TRBJ2-7	TGTGCCAGCCAAACAGGGGGTAAGCAGTACTTC	CASQTGGKQYF
.	TRBV30	.	TRBJ2-7	TGTGCCTGGAAATCTCCTCTAGGTCGTGCCTACGAGCAGTACTTC	CAWKSPLGRAYEQYF
.	TRBV10-2	TRBD2	TRBJ2-3	TGCGCCAGCAGAATGGCTACTAGCGGGGAAACAGATACGCAGTATTTT	CASRMATSGETDTQYF
.	TRBV10-3	.	TRBJ2-1	TGTGCCATCAGTGAGTCAGGGGCCGCATCCTACAATGAGCAGTTCTTC	CAISESGAASYNEQFF
.	TRBV2	.	TRBJ1-5	TGTGCCAGCAACAGGGACCTTCAGCCCCAGCATTTT	CASNRDLQPQHF
.	TRBV9	TRBD2	TRBJ2-1	TGTGCCAGCAGCGAGGGGGGACTAGTCGGTGAGCAGTTCTTC	CASSEGGLVGEQFF
.	TRBV2	TRBD2	TRBJ2-1	TGTGCCAGCAGTGTTGTAGCGGGGGGGCCCTACAATGAGCAGTTCTTC	CASSVVAGGPYNEQFF
.	TRBV7-9	.	TRBJ1-1	TGTTCCAGCAGCCCCGACATCCTGAACACTGAAGCTTTCTTT	CSSSPDILNTEAFF
.	TRBV4-1	.	TRBJ1-5	TGCGCCAGCAGCCAAGCAGAAAATCAGCCCCAGCATTTT	CASSQAENQPQHF
.	TRBV4-3	TRBD1	TRBJ1-4	TGCGCCAGCAGCCCCGGGACAGGGTCTAATGAAAAACTGTTTTTT	CASSPGTGSNEKLFF
.	TRBV4-2	TRBD2	TRBJ2-5	TGTGCCAGCAGCCAAGATCTAGCGGGGCGCTCGCAAGAGACCCAGTACTTC	CASSQDLAGRSQETQYF
.	TRBV19	TRBD1	TRBJ1-5	TGTGCCAGTAGTATAGACAGGGGGCATCAGCCCCAGCATTTT	CASSIDRGHQPQHF
medium-sized	TRBV27	TRBD1	TRBJ1-2	TGTGCCAGCACCCCCTCGACAGGGTCCTATGGCTACACCTTC	CASTPSTGSYGYTF
.	TRBV14	.	TRBJ1-6	TGTGCCAGCAGCCAAGTCTATCAGGGCCATTCACCCCTCCACTTT	CASSQVYQGHSPLHF
.	TRBV9	.	TRBJ1-5	TGTGCCAGCAGCGGACAGCTAAATCAGCCCCAGCATTTT	CASSGQLNQPQHF
.	TRBV19	TRBD2	TRBJ2-7	TGTGCCAGTAGTCCCGCTAGCGGGGCGACCTACGAGCAGTACTTC	CASSPASGATYEQYF
few	TRBV18	.	TRBJ2-3	TGTGCCAGCTCACCAGCGGGGGCCCAAACAGATACGCAGTATTTT	CASSPAGAQTDTQYF
.	TRBV11-2	.	TRBJ2-5	TGTGCCAGCAGCTCAGGACACCTCCAAGAGACCCAGTACTTC	CASSSGHLQETQYF
.	TRBV4-3	.	TRBJ2-7	TGCGCCAGCAGCCACGACAGCTCCTCCTACGAGCAGTACTTC	CASSHDSSSYEQYF
few	TRBV7-9	.	TRBJ2-7	TGTGCCAGCAGCCCCCGGTCCACCTACGAGCAGTACTTC	CASSPRSTYEQYF
.	TRBV4-2	TRBD1	TRBJ1-2	TGTGCCAGCAGCCAAGAACCAGGGGGAGGCTACACCTTC	CASSQEPGGGYTF
.	TRBV5-5	.	TRBJ2-5	TGTGCCAGCAGCGTCCGGGACACTAATCAAGAGACCCAGTACTTC	CASSVRDTNQETQYF
.	TRBV4-1	TRBD1	TRBJ2-3	TGCGCCAGCAGCCACGGATTGAACAGGGGGCAAGGAGATACGCAGTATTTT	CASSHGLNRGQGDTQYF
.	TRBV7-2	TRBD1	TRBJ2-7	TGTGCCAGCAGCTTAGCGGGGACAGAATACGAGCAGTACTTC	CASSLAGTEYEQYF
.	TRBV6-1	TRBD2	TRBJ2-1	TGTGCCAGCAGTGAACTAGCGGGGGGCACCTACAATGAGCAGTTCTTC	CASSELAGGTYNEQFF
.	TRBV7-9	.	TRBJ2-1	TGTGCCAGCAGCTTAGTGGGCTCGCTCAATGAGCAGTTCTTC	CASSLVGSLNEQFF
.	TRBV14	.	TRBJ2-3	TGTGCCAGCAGCCAAGATCAGGCAGGAACCTCTCGGAATACGCAGTATTTT	CASSQDQAGTSRNTQYF
.	TRBV6-5	.	TRBJ1-1	TGTGCCAGCAGTTACTCGGCGGGGGTGGACACTGAAGCTTTCTTT	CASSYSAGVDTEAFF
few	TRBV14	.	TRBJ2-7	TGTGCCAGCAGCCAAGGCACCAGCTCCTACGAGCAGTACTTC	CASSQGTSSYEQYF
.	TRBV7-2	TRBD1	TRBJ2-1	TGTGCCAGCAGTCGGGACAGGGTGAATGAGCAGTTCTTC	CASSRDRVNEQFF
.	TRBV19	.	TRBJ1-1	TGTGCCAGTAGTATAGATCTAAAAGGGGCCAGGAACACTGAAGCTTTCTTT	CASSIDLKGARNTEAFF
.	TRBV4-2	.	TRBJ1-5	TGTGCCAGCAGCCAGGCGACTGACAATCAGCCCCAGCATTTT	CASSQATDNQPQHF
.	TRBV7-6	.	TRBJ2-7	TGTGCCAGCAGCTTAGCGGACAGCTACGAGCAGTACTTC	CASSLADSYEQYF
once	TRBV11-3	.	TRBJ2-5	TGTGCCAGCAGTTTGGGGGGTATCGTACAAGAGACCCAGTACTTC	CASSLGGIVQETQYF